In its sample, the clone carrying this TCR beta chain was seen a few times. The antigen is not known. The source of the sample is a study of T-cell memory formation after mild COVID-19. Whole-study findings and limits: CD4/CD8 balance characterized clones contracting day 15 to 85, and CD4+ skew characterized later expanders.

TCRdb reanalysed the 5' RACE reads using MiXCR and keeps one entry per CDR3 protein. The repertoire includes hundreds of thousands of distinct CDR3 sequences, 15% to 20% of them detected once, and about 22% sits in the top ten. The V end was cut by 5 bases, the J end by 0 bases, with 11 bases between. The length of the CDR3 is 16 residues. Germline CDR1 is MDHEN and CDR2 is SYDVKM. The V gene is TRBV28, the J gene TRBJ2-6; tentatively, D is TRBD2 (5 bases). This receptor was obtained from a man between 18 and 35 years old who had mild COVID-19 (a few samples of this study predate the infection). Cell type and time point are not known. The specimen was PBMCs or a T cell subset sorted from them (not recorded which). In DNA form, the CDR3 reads TGTGCCAGCAGTCCACCCACTAGCTCTGGGGCCAACGTCCTGACTTTC. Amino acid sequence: CASSPPTSSGANVLTF.